These T cell receptor beta chains were read from a single sample in a study of neurological immune-mediated disorders. One entry per CDR3 protein, called by TCRdb with MiXCR from the 5' RACE reads. This sample has tens of thousands of distinct CDR3 sequences, with 15% found just once. What was sequenced was PBMCs. These receptors were collected from a man aged 70-80 years in good health. Each CDR3 is given with its conserved first and last residue. A D gene is named only where the DNA matches it firmly. A clone size is listed for some rows: how often the clone was seen (once, few, many), or a class if it is expanded.

clone_size,v_call,j_call,d_call,cdr3_nt,cdr3_aa
many,TRBV6-2/TRBV6-3,TRBJ2-6,TRBD1,TGTGCCAGCAGGGCAGCGACAGGGAAGGTCTCTGGGGCCAACGTCCTGACTTTC,CASRAATGKVSGANVLTF
many,TRBV5-1,TRBJ2-2,TRBD1,TGCGCCAGCTCGACGGACAGGGAGCACGGGGAGCTGTTTTTT,CASSTDREHGELFF
many,TRBV29-1,TRBJ1-2,.,TGCAGCGTTGAAGGATCAGGGTGGGGACCTGGGTTC,CSVEGSGWGPGF
few,TRBV5-4,TRBJ2-7,.,TGTGCCAGCAGCTTGGGGGGGGCGGGTGAGCAGTACTTC,CASSLGGAGEQYF
few,TRBV20-1,TRBJ1-2,.,TGCAGTGCTAGAGAGACAGGCTCCCTCTTTGGCTACACCTTC,CSARETGSLFGYTF
many,TRBV5-1,TRBJ2-3,TRBD2,TGCGCCAGCAGCCGTAGTGGGACTAGCACTAACACAGATACGCAGTATTTT,CASSRSGTSTNTDTQYF
.,TRBV9,TRBJ1-2,TRBD1,TGTGGCAGCAGCCCTAGGACAGGAGTTAACTATGGCTACACCTTC,CGSSPRTGVNYGYTF
few,TRBV7-2,TRBJ2-4,TRBD1,TGTGCCAGCAGCCCCAGGCAGGCAGGGGGAAACATTCAGTACTTC,CASSPRQAGGNIQYF
.,TRBV20-1,TRBJ1-2,TRBD1,TGCAGCGCGAGAGGGGACAGGGAGGTCTATGGCTACACCTTC,CSARGDREVYGYTF
many,TRBV7-6,TRBJ1-5,TRBD1,TGTGCCAGCAGCTTAGCGAGTTCAGGGGGCGGTGGGCAGCCCCAGCATTTT,CASSLASSGGGGQPQHF
many,TRBV7-9,TRBJ1-2,TRBD1,TGTGCCAGCAGCGACAGGGAGTATGGCTACACCTTC,CASSDREYGYTF
medium-sized,TRBV7-2,TRBJ2-5,.,TGTGCCAGCAGCCGGACCCCGGCCCAAGAGACCCAGTACTTC,CASSRTPAQETQYF
many,TRBV12-3/TRBV12-4,TRBJ1-3,.,TGTGCCAGCACTTTGGGGCAGCGAAACACCATATATTTT,CASTLGQRNTIYF
few,TRBV5-1,TRBJ1-1,.,TGCGCCAGCAGGCCAGAGACCACTGAAGCTTTCTTT,CASRPETTEAFF
many,TRBV20-1,TRBJ2-7,TRBD1,TGCAGTGCTGGGACAGGGGGAACCTACGAGCAGTACTTC,CSAGTGGTYEQYF